This T cell receptor (beta chain) was recovered during a study of T cell repertoires in cytomegalovirus infection (dated by TCRdb to between 2017 and 2020). Turning to the overall study: Because public TCR beta signatures pointed to carriage of CMV infection together with the matching HLA type, the HLA type of each donor mattered for the analysis.

The germline V gene yields MNHEY for CDR1 and SVGEGT for CDR2. The junction carries 7 bases between V and J, which are trimmed by 2 bases and 3 bases respectively. The CDR3 sequence holds 13 residues, the cysteine and phenylalanine included. CDR3 DNA is the only sequence kept; it has 39 bases, read in frame from the first base. The research as a whole found: In the ex vivo response, HLA-C-restricted CMV-specific TCR beta clonotypes were dominant, and in two of eight donors the single most frequent clonotype came from this HLA-C-restricted group. In both this cohort and an independent cohort of more than 350 donors, the cumulative frequency of public TCR beta family members distinguished carriers of CMV infection plus the relevant HLA type.

Only a few counts were recorded for this clonotype. Its recognized antigen is unknown. Nothing much larger sits one base from this clone, and base qualities are not available. The sample was run on an Illumina HiSeq 1500. TCRdb reprocessed the public reads (quality trimming at Q25 with fastp, clone calling with MiXCR) and kept in-frame beta chains. Each entry is one CDR3 protein sequence, shown with its most common DNA and genes. Here the sample has over 300,000 distinct CDR3 sequences; 15% to 20% occur a single time. The top ten hold more than 10% of the sample. The chain is made from TRBV6-2 or TRBV6-3 and TRBJ1-1; the D segment cannot be called with confidence. Material for sequencing was PBMCs. This clonotype was obtained from a human donor in good health (CMV status not recorded). Some clones in this sample may be carry-over from other donors' samples. The nucleotide sequence reads as follows: TGTGCCAGCAGTTACCCGGGATACACTGAAGCTTTCTTT. Its protein is CASSYPGYTEAFF.